This T cell receptor beta chain was identified in a study of long-term antiretroviral therapy in people with HIV. Study-wide points: An increase in diversity followed ART, yet levels stayed below transplant donor controls. Pre-ART clonal expansions dominated every time point's repertoire.

The study drew at least one pre-ART and at least two post-ART PBMC samples from every donor. Every single participant having HIV got treatment inside the United States. Worth noting for this clone: No antigen is known for it.

Samples were assayed with immunoSEQ v3.0 at survey level. TCRdb's table, derived via immunoSEQ multiplex PCR, lists solely in-frame clones and lacks some. The table includes over 8,500 clones, about 86% detected once. This TCR was recovered from a man aged 50 to 60 with HIV. Sample: unsorted PBMCs, taken 7.2 years after starting antiretroviral therapy.

CDR3 in DNA: TGTGCCAGCTACGACAGGAGCTCCTACAATGAGCAGTTCTTC. It specifies CASYDRSSYNEQFF. The chain joins TRBV5-6 to TRBJ2-1; the D gene is possibly TRBD1 (6 bases). The CDR3 is made up of 14 amino acids. Germline V lookup: CDR1 SGHDT, CDR2 YYEEEE. V lost 7 bases and J lost 0, with 11 bases in between. Full variable domain (outside the CDR3, taken from reference TRBV5-6 and TRBJ2-1): DAGVTQSPTHLIKTRGQQVTLRCSPKSGHDTVSWYQQALGQGPQFIFQYYEEEERQRGNFPDRFSGHQFPNYSSELNVNALLLGDSALYLCASYDRSSYNEQFFGPGTRLTVL.